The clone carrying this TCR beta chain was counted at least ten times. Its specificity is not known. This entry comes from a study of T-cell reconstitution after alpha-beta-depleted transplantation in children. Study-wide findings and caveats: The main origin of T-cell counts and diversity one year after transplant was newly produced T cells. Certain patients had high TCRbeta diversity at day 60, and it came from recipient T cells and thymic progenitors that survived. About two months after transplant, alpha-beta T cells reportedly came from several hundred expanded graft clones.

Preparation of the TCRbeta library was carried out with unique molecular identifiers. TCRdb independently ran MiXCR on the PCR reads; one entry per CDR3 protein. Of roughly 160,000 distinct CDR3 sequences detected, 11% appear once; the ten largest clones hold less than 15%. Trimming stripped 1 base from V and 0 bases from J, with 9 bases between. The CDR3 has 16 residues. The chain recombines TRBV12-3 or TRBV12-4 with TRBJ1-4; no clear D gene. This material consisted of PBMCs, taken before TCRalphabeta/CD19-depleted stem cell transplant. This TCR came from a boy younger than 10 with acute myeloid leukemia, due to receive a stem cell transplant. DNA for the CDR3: TGTGCCAGCAGTTTAGGCAGTCCCGCAACTAATGAAAAACTGTTTTTT. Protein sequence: CASSLGSPATNEKLFF.